The 20 T cell receptor beta chains reported below all come from one sample, sequenced in a study of shared clonotypes between healthy human individuals. Clones were sequenced by immunoSEQ multiplex PCR, and TCRdb holds only the in-frame ones, with some missing. The sample lists approximately 1.5 million clones, 95% to 99% occurring once. The sequenced sample consisted of naive CD4+ T cells sorted from blood. Subset given: CD45RA+ positively selected. These TCRs come from a man aged 30 to 39 in good health.

The chain links TRBV4-2 to TRBJ1-5; tentatively, D is TRBD1 (5 bases). The CDR3 extends over 16 amino acids. V lost 4 bases to trimming and J lost 4 bases, with 17 bases between them. Per germline, CDR1 LGHNA and CDR2 YNFKEQ. Here the CDR3 reads CASSPRGTGRNQPQHF. In DNA form, the CDR3 reads TGTGCCAGCAGCCCCAGAGGAACAGGCCGGAATCAGCCCCAGCATTTT.

The V call is TRBV6-1, the J call TRBJ1-1, with a weak D call TRBD1 (5 bases). With 4 bases removed from V and 10 bases from J, the gap between germline ends came to 19 bases. Per the germline V gene, CDR1 is MNHNS and CDR2 is SASEGT. The CDR3 length is 14 residues. The CDR3 region is CASSVAGFKTGAFF. CDR3 DNA: TGTGCCAGCAGTGTAGCAGGGTTCAAAACCGGAGCTTTCTTT.

In this sample, this clone turned up once. The sample carries other DNA sequences with the same CDR3. The chain couples TRBV28 to TRBJ1-5, with TRBD1 as a possible D gene (5 bases). Germline CDR1 reads MDHEN; CDR2 reads SYDVKM. CDR3 length equals 14 residues. Trimming took 2 bases from V and 3 from J, leaving 8 bases between them. The DNA for the CDR3 is TGTGCCAGCAGTTTACCGGGACCCAATCAGCCCCAGCATTTT. This codes for CASSLPGPNQPQHF.

V and J are TRBV27 and TRBJ1-2; tentatively, D is TRBD1 (6 bases). This CDR3 is 14 amino acids long. V gave up 6 bases and J gave up 4 bases, with 15 bases separating them. From germline, CDR1 is MNHEY and CDR2 SMNVEV (reference sequence). CDR3: CASRLQGASYGYTF. CDR3 DNA: TGTGCCAGCAGATTACAGGGTGCTAGCTATGGCTACACCTTC.

Concerning this clone: Other DNA variants within this sample encode the same CDR3. The J gene is TRBJ2-7, the V gene TRBV30; TRBD2 matches 7 bases. The CDR3 is 12 amino acids. The germline CDR1 and CDR2 sequences are GTSNPN and SVGIG (reference sequence). The junction had 0 bases not matched to a gene; V was cut back by 1 base and J by 3 bases. CDR3 in amino acids: CAWSASGYEQYF. CDR3 DNA: TGTGCCTGGAGTGCTAGCGGCTACGAGCAGTACTTC.

This sequence joins TRBV2 and TRBJ2-4, with 11 bases aligning to TRBD2. From germline, CDR1 is SNHLY and CDR2 FYNNEI. CDR3 length: 15 amino acids. The V segment lost 6 bases and the J segment 3 bases; nucleotides outside the gene matches: 4. CDR3 sequence reads: CASSVAGGDKNIQYF. The CDR3 DNA is TGTGCCAGCAGCGTAGCGGGAGGGGACAAAAACATTCAGTACTTC.

V and J are TRBV9 and TRBJ2-7, with D perhaps TRBD1 (6 bases). This CDR3 is 15 amino acids long. Germline V gene data show CDR1 as SGDLS and CDR2 as YYNGEE. V lost 0 bases and J lost 1, with 11 bases in between. The CDR3 coding sequence is TGTGCCAGCAGCGTAGAGGGGACATTATCCTACGAGCAGTACTTC. Protein: CASSVEGTLSYEQYF.

The V call is TRBV20-1, the J call TRBJ1-2; D gene uncertain. CDR1 and CDR2 (germline): DFQATT, SNEGSKA (reference sequence). This CDR3 contains 11 residues. The CDR3 DNA reads as TGCAGAGGGATAGACTCGGATGGCTACACCTTC. Protein sequence: CRGIDSDGYTF.

CDR3 bases: TGTGCCATTGAGGAGGGGGAAGACACAGATACGCAGTATTTT. Residues: CAIEEGEDTDTQYF. V is TRBV7-9 and J is TRBJ2-3; either TRBD1 or TRBD2 may supply D (6 bases each). Germline V gives CDR1 SEHNR, CDR2 FQNEAQ (reference sequence). Trimming removed 10 bases at V and 2 bases at J, with 16 bases between. This CDR3 spans 14 amino acids.

The rearrangement uses TRBV4-1 and TRBJ2-1, with D possibly TRBD2 on 6 matching bases. The CDR3 is made up of 19 amino acids. Trimming removed 0 bases at V and 6 bases at J, with 24 bases between. From germline, CDR1 is MGHRA and CDR2 YSYEKL. The CDR3, as DNA: TGCGCCAGCAGCCAAGATTGGGACGGGAGTCTACGTCCCGGCAATGAGCAGTTCTTC. Translation gives CASSQDWDGSLRPGNEQFF.

This chain links TRBV2 with TRBJ2-6, with 9 bases identical to TRBD1. V lost 9 bases, J lost 5 bases, and 2 bases stayed unmatched. This CDR3 contains 13 residues. Germline CDR1 and CDR2: SNHLY and FYNNEI. The CDR3 nucleotides are TGTGCCAGAGGACAGGGGAGGGCCAACGTCCTGACTTTC. Protein sequence: CARGQGRANVLTF.

This rearrangement joins TRBV5-1 to TRBJ2-5, with unresolved D. This CDR3 is 11 amino acids long. The germline CDR1 and CDR2 sequences are SGHRS and YFSETQ. V shed 4 bases and J shed 5 bases, with 6 bases lying between them. DNA of the CDR3: TGCGCCAGCAGCGGAGACGAGACCCAGTACTTC. Residues: CASSGDETQYF. The variable domain in full, with the rest retrieved from reference TRBV5-1 and TRBJ2-5, is KAGVTQTPRYLIKTRGQQVTLSCSPISGHRSVSWYQQTPGQGLQFLFEYFSETQRNKGNFPGRFSGRQFSNSRSEMNVSTLELGDSALYLCASSGDETQYFGPGTRLLVL.

The chain combines TRBV6-1 with TRBJ2-7, with D unclear. CDR1 and CDR2 from the germline V gene are MNHNS and SASEGT. CDR3 size: 14 residues. V was shortened by 3 bases and J by 1 base, with 10 bases between the two germline ends. The CDR3: CASSDYSGSYEQYF. CDR3 DNA: TGTGCCAGCAGTGATTACTCTGGATCCTACGAGCAGTACTTC.

The rearrangement links TRBV12-5 to TRBJ2-4; D is possibly TRBD1 (6 bases). The CDR3 runs 13 residues. CDR1 and CDR2 from the germline V gene are LGHNT and FRNRAP. The V and J ends lost 6 bases and 9 bases respectively, with 15 bases between them. CDR3 sequence reads: CASGLRVGGIQYF. CDR3 DNA sequence: TGTGCTAGTGGATTGAGGGTAGGGGGCATTCAGTACTTC. Looking up the rest from reference TRBV12-5 and TRBJ2-4 gives the full variable domain: DARVTQTPRHKVTEMGQEVTMRCQPILGHNTVFWYRQTMMQGLELLAYFRNRAPLDDSGMPKDRFSAEMPDATLATLKIQPSEPRDSAVYFCASGLRVGGIQYFGAGTRLSVL.

A single count supports this clone. The chain carries TRBV28 and TRBJ1-5; no clear D gene. This CDR3 is built from 11 residues. The V gene's germline CDR1 is MDHEN and CDR2 SYDVKM. The V gene lost 6 bases and the J gene lost 12 bases, with 12 bases spanning the gap. The CDR3 region is CASSDRSSQHF. Written as DNA, the CDR3 is TGTGCCAGCAGCGATCGTAGTAGCCAGCATTTT. Looking up the rest from reference TRBV28 and TRBJ1-5 gives the full variable domain: DVKVTQSSRYLVKRTGEKVFLECVQDMDHENMFWYRQDPGLGLRLIYFSYDVKMKEKGDIPEGYSVSREKKERFSLILESASTNQTSMYLCASSDRSSQHFGDGTRLSIL.

This sequence joins TRBV15 and TRBJ2-5; D unclear. CDR1 LNHNV and CDR2 YYDKDF come from the germline V gene (reference sequence). There are 15 residues in the CDR3. V lost 0 bases, J lost 5 bases, and 13 bases lay in between. The CDR3 DNA reads as TGTGCCACCAGCAGAGATGTGAGTTTTGCGGAGACCCAGTACTTC. Its protein is CATSRDVSFAETQYF.

A single count supports this clone. V and J are TRBV29-1 and TRBJ2-7, with 8 bases matching TRBD2. Germline CDR1 and CDR2: SQVTM and ANQGSEA. After removal of 7 bases from V and 2 bases from J, the junction contained 10 bases not matched to a gene. The CDR3 is 14 residues long. In DNA, the CDR3 is TGCAGCGCCGCGCCCGGGACTAGGACCTACGAGCAGTACTTC. This gives the protein CSAAPGTRTYEQYF.

This chain's CDR3 is CASSELQGFHEQYF. The CDR3 region has the DNA TGTGCCAGCAGTGAACTACAGGGGTTCCACGAGCAGTACTTC. The V and J genes are TRBV25-1 and TRBJ2-7, with 7 bases that match TRBD1. J lost 5 bases, V lost 2 bases, and 6 bases had no gene match. The CDR3 loop spans 14 amino acids. Germline V CDR1 and CDR2: MGHDK, SYGVNS.

V is TRBV7-6 and J is TRBJ2-7, with D maybe TRBD2 (6 bases). Between the trimmed V and J ends, which lost 7 bases and 3 bases, there was a span of 19 bases. The CDR3 is made up of 15 amino acids. Germline lookup yields CDR1 SGHVS and CDR2 FNYEAQ. This CDR3 reads CASTKERGNDYEQYF. The CDR3 DNA reads TGTGCCAGCACCAAGGAACGGGGGAACGACTACGAGCAGTACTTC.

The chain links TRBV9 to TRBJ1-3, with D perhaps TRBD1 (6 bases). The CDR3 length is 16 residues. V lost 0 bases and J lost 2, with 12 bases in between. Germline loops: CDR1 SGDLS, CDR2 YYNGEE. The CDR3 reads CASSVGQGITGNTIYF. The CDR3 bases are TGTGCCAGCAGCGTAGGCCAGGGGATAACTGGAAACACCATATATTTT.